This TCR beta chain originates from a study of T cell responses to AZD1222 COVID-19 vaccine. Repertoires were generated with immunoSEQ multiplex PCR, while TCRdb's copy carries only in-frame clones and drops some. The sample consists of over 95,000 clones, roughly 86% of them appearing once. The sequence was obtained from an adult who received the AZD1222 COVID-19 vaccine. The material sequenced was peripheral blood, taken 28 days after the second AZD1222 dose.

The CDR3 nucleotides read TGTGCCACCCTACCAAGTGGGACAGGGAGTTCACCCCTCCACTTT. Encoded protein: CATLPSGTGSSPLHF. The chain employs TRBV6-5 and TRBJ1-6; 9 bases agree with TRBD1. V lost 10 bases to trimming and J lost 9 bases; unmatched junction nucleotides: 13. The CDR3 consists of 15 residues. CDR1 MNHEY and CDR2 SVGAGI come from the germline V gene.